This passage covers 31 T cell receptor beta chains from one sample sequenced in a study of cytomegalovirus exposure and HLA in healthy donors. Primers for the PCR totalled 60 Vbeta and 13 Jbeta. Sequenced by immunoSEQ multiplex PCR; TCRdb stores in-frame clones only, minus some. The ten top clones account for about 1%, within a sample of roughly 200,000 clones. Sequenced material: PBMCs. These receptor sequences come from a girl between 2 and 10 years old in good health and CMV-seropositive.

The genes are TRBV5-6 and TRBJ1-5, with 7 bases aligning to TRBD1. Trimming took 3 bases from V and 5 from J; bases not matched to a gene: 5. Germline CDR1 reads SGHDT; CDR2 reads YYEEEE. CDR3 length: 14 amino acids. CDR3 amino acids: CASSSGQRDQPQHF. The CDR3 DNA reads as TGTGCCAGCAGCTCGGGACAGCGAGATCAGCCCCAGCATTTT.

The gene calls are TRBV27 and TRBJ2-7; TRBD2 matches 7 bases. CDR1 is MNHEY and CDR2 is SMNVEV in the germline V gene (reference sequence). After removal of 3 bases from V and 3 bases from J, the junction contained 8 bases not matched to a gene. The CDR3 loop spans 15 amino acids. CDR3: CASSFRGEVDYEQYF. CDR3 sequence (DNA): TGTGCCAGCAGTTTTCGGGGGGAGGTAGACTACGAGCAGTACTTC.

The chain recombines TRBV19 with TRBJ2-2; 7 nucleotides align to TRBD1. V trimming: 8 bases; J trimming: 0 bases; junction bases outside the gene matches: 3. From germline, CDR1 is LNHDA and CDR2 SQIVND (reference sequence). The CDR3 runs to 14 residues. CDR3 protein: CASSGTANTGELFF. CDR3 sequence (DNA): TGTGCCAGTTCCGGGACAGCGAACACCGGGGAGCTGTTTTTT.

The chain uses TRBV7-9 and TRBJ2-1; TRBD2 matches at 8 bases. CDR3 size: 16 residues. V shed 6 bases and J 8 bases; nucleotides not matched to a gene: 15. Germline loops: CDR1 SEHNR, CDR2 FQNEAQ (reference sequence). CDR3 DNA sequence: TGTGCCAGCAGGGTTCGCGAGCGGGAGCCCCCCGATGAGCAGTTCTTC. Its translation: CASRVREREPPDEQFF.

The rearrangement joins TRBV27 to TRBJ2-7; 8 nucleotides agree with TRBD1. Germline CDR1 MNHEY, CDR2 SMNVEV (reference sequence). The CDR3 totals 13 residues. With V trimmed by 8 bases and J by 9 bases, 12 bases remained unmatched. As DNA, the CDR3 is TGTGCCAGCGGCCGGACAGGGTCGGAGGGGCAGTACTTC. This translates into CASGRTGSEGQYF.

This chain uses TRBV9 with TRBJ2-1, with TRBD2 matching over 10 bases. Germline values: CDR1 SGDLS, CDR2 YYNGEE. The CDR3 length is 19 residues. Germline trimming cut 0 bases from V and 3 bases from J; bases unmatched to any gene: 12. The CDR3 loop reads CASSVATGKREGNYNEQFF. CDR3 DNA: TGTGCCAGCAGCGTAGCTACGGGTAAGCGGGAGGGAAACTACAATGAGCAGTTCTTC. Supplemented by reference TRBV9 and TRBJ2-1, the full variable domain reads DSGVTQTPKHLITATGQRVTLRCSPRSGDLSVYWYQQSLDQGLQFLIQYYNGEERAKGNILERFSAQQFPDLHSELNLSSLELGDSALYFCASSVATGKREGNYNEQFFGPGTRLTVL.

The rearrangement links TRBV15 to TRBJ2-7; TRBD1 matches 8 bases. Germline loops: CDR1 LNHNV, CDR2 YYDKDF (reference sequence). CDR3 length: 17 amino acids. Trimming cost V 4 bases and J 1 base; bases outside gene matches: 12. CDR3 nucleotide sequence: TGTGCCACCAGCACTCAGGGGGCTACCTTCCTTTCCTACGAGCAGTACTTC. Residues: CATSTQGATFLSYEQYF.

The chain couples TRBV6-5 to TRBJ1-5; 7 bases fit TRBD1. This CDR3 contains 15 residues. V gave up 7 bases and J gave up 5 bases; unmatched junction bases: 11. The V gene's germline CDR1 is MNHEY and CDR2 SVGAGI. CDR3 nucleotides: TGTGCCAGCAAATACGACAGGGCGGAGGATCAGCCCCAGCATTTT. This translates into CASKYDRAEDQPQHF.

The chain joins TRBV2 to TRBJ1-2, with 7 positions matching TRBD1. The V segment lost 7 bases and the J segment 8 bases; nucleotides outside the gene matches: 13. Per germline, CDR1 SNHLY and CDR2 FYNNEI. The CDR3 spans 14 residues. The CDR3 DNA reads as TGTGCCAGCAATGGGGGTATCTCCAGGGGGGGCTACACCTTC. Amino acid sequence: CASNGGISRGGYTF.

The genes are TRBV6-1 and TRBJ2-5, with TRBD2 matching over 11 bases. Germline V lookup: CDR1 MNHNS, CDR2 SASEGT. The CDR3 covers 16 residues. The V gene end was trimmed by 0 bases and the J gene end by 4 bases; junction bases not matched to a gene: 4. The CDR3 region is CASSEAPGLAGETQYF. The CDR3 DNA is TGTGCCAGCAGTGAAGCGCCTGGACTAGCGGGAGAGACCCAGTACTTC.

The chain is built from TRBV30 and TRBJ1-2, with TRBD1 as a possible D gene (5 bases). The germline gives CDR1 GTSNPN, CDR2 SVGIG (reference sequence). V lost 4 bases, J lost 5 bases, and 23 bases lay in between. The CDR3 length is 16 residues. As DNA, the CDR3 is TGTGCCTGGACCGGGACTTCTTTTGGTCGAGGGTATGGCTACACCTTC. Encoded protein: CAWTGTSFGRGYGYTF.

The chain uses TRBV5-4 and TRBJ2-7, with 15 bases matching TRBD2. J lost 3 bases, V lost 9 bases, and 10 bases had no gene match. This CDR3 comprises 16 residues. From germline, CDR1 is SGHNT and CDR2 YYREEE (reference sequence). The CDR3 region is CATRTSGRAADYEQYF. The DNA of the CDR3 is TGTGCCACCAGGACTAGCGGGAGGGCCGCTGACTACGAGCAGTACTTC.

The V gene is TRBV18, the J gene TRBJ2-3; D is perhaps TRBD2 (5 bases). V lost 5 bases and J 2 bases, leaving 14 bases between the germline ends. This CDR3 region has 15 residues. The germline gives CDR1 KGHSH, CDR2 LQKENI. The DNA for the CDR3 is TGTGCCAGCTCAGCGGGTCCCCGGAACACAGATACGCAGTATTTT. This encodes CASSAGPRNTDTQYF.

Remarks on this clone: No DNA is shown, since the ends of the CDR3 on it are uncertain; the CDR3 is the one TCRdb lists. The chain is built from TRBV14 and TRBJ2-3; the table assigns TRBD1, which was not confirmed against the DNA. Germline assignment: CDR1 SGHDN and CDR2 FVKESK. The CDR3 totals 12 residues, both ends included. CDR3 region: CASSQVGQGTDF.

The chain recombines TRBV7-8 with TRBJ2-7; D might be TRBD1 (6 bases). The germline gives CDR1 SGHVS, CDR2 FQNEAQ. Trimming pared 1 base from V and 9 bases from J, leaving 13 bases between. This CDR3 region has 13 residues. CDR3 DNA: TGTGCCAGCAGCTTAGGTTTTTTCAGGGGGCAGTACTTC. It yields the protein CASSLGFFRGQYF.

The chain uses TRBV10-2 and TRBJ2-4; 8 bases are a match to TRBD1. The CDR3 runs to 15 residues. J was trimmed by 4 bases and V by 8 bases; bases with no gene match: 10. The V gene's germline CDR1 is WSHSY and CDR2 SAAADI. As DNA, the CDR3 is TGCGCCAGCTCCGCTCCGGACAGGGTGAAAAACATTCAGTACTTC. Protein: CASSAPDRVKNIQYF.

The chain links TRBV6-6 to TRBJ2-1, with TRBD1 matching over 12 bases. The germline V gene encodes CDR1 MNHNY and CDR2 SVGAGI (reference sequence). With 2 bases clipped from V and 8 bases from J, the junction kept 4 bases outside the gene matches. The CDR3 totals 15 residues. The CDR3 DNA reads as TGTGCCAGCAGTTACGGGGGACAGGGGGCATATGAGCAGTTCTTC. Protein: CASSYGGQGAYEQFF.

The gene calls are TRBV5-6 and TRBJ2-3; 8 bases match TRBD2. The J segment lost 4 bases and the V segment lost 0 bases, leaving 4 bases of the junction unmatched. The V gene's germline CDR1 is SGHDT and CDR2 YYEEEE. The length of the CDR3 is 15 residues. CDR3 region: CASSLVAGHSDTQYF. As DNA, the CDR3 is TGTGCCAGCAGCTTGGTAGCGGGGCATTCAGATACGCAGTATTTT.

The chain has TRBV2 and TRBJ2-3; TRBD2 agrees at 11 bases. The germline V gene has CDR1 SNHLY and CDR2 FYNNEI. Trimming at V came to 6 bases and at J to 2 bases, leaving 7 bases not matched to a gene. CDR3 length: 16 residues. The CDR3 region has the DNA TGTGCCAGCAGCTCCGGGACTAGCGGAAACACAGATACGCAGTATTTT. This gives the protein CASSSGTSGNTDTQYF.

The V call is TRBV11-3, the J call TRBJ2-3; D gene uncertain. CDR1 is SGHNT, CDR2 YENEEA, per germline. This CDR3 is built from 13 residues. Trimming took off 5 bases at V and 0 bases at J, with 6 bases between the two ends. CDR3 coding DNA: TGTGCCAGCAGCAGCGATAGCACAGATACGCAGTATTTT. As protein: CASSSDSTDTQYF.

V and J are TRBV6-5 and TRBJ2-3; D gene unclear. This CDR3 contains 15 residues. Germline CDR1 is MNHEY and CDR2 is SVGAGI. V lost 0 bases and J lost 4, with 11 bases in between. The CDR3 DNA sequence: TGTGCCAGCAGTTACTCAGGCACCAGCGCAGATACGCAGTATTTT. This translates into CASSYSGTSADTQYF.

The chain uses TRBV15 and TRBJ1-1; no clear D gene. CDR3 size: 15 residues. Germline CDR1 reads LNHNV; CDR2 reads YYDKDF (reference sequence). Trimming pared 0 bases from V and 1 base from J, leaving 9 bases between. The DNA of the CDR3 is TGTGCCACCAGCAGAGAGGTGCTACCGAACACTGAAGCTTTCTTT. Protein: CATSREVLPNTEAFF.

The chain employs TRBV7-2 and TRBJ2-3; 15 bases are a match to TRBD2. The CDR3 is 16 residues long. Unmatched junction bases numbered 4, after V lost 6 bases and J lost 3 bases. CDR1 SGHTA and CDR2 FQGNSA come from the germline V gene. The CDR3 reads CASSSGLAGGTDTQYF. For the CDR3, the DNA is TGTGCCAGCAGTTCGGGACTAGCGGGAGGAACAGATACGCAGTATTTT.

To note about this clone: The junction shows a germline mismatch at one end, possibly a read error. Other nucleotide sequences in the sample specify the same CDR3. The chain has TRBV10-3 and TRBJ1-1; weak D call: TRBD1 (5 bases). From germline, CDR1 is ENHRY and CDR2 SYGVKD. This CDR3 is built from 14 residues. CDR3 loop: CAISSQAMNTEAFF. The CDR3 region has the DNA TGTGCTATCAGTTCACAGGCTATGAACACTGAAGCTTTCTTT.

The J gene is TRBJ1-2, the V gene TRBV28, with no clear D. V was clipped by 10 bases and J by 3 bases, with 15 bases between them. Germline lookup yields CDR1 MDHEN and CDR2 SYDVKM. This CDR3 comprises 13 residues. CDR3 DNA: TGTGCCACCACTAGGGTGGAGGACTATGGCTACACCTTC. The encoded protein is CATTRVEDYGYTF.

V is TRBV28 and J is TRBJ1-1; no reliable D call. The CDR3 covers 14 residues. V gave up 3 bases and J gave up 6 bases, with 14 bases separating them. Germline values: CDR1 MDHEN, CDR2 SYDVKM. The CDR3 DNA follows: TGTGCCAGCAGTTTCCAGAGGGAGGTGGCTGAAGCTTTCTTT. It specifies CASSFQREVAEAFF.

V and J are TRBV11-2 and TRBJ1-6, with D unclear. Looked up from germline, CDR1 is SGHAT and CDR2 is FQNNGV. Trimming pared 0 bases from V and 0 bases from J, leaving 15 bases between. The CDR3 loop spans 19 amino acids. The CDR3 DNA reads as TGTGCCAGCAGCTTAGAATGGCCTGGTCTCAGCTCCTATAATTCACCCCTCCACTTT. Protein: CASSLEWPGLSSYNSPLHF.

The J gene is TRBJ2-2, the V gene TRBV5-4, with 10 bases identical to TRBD2. With 1 base clipped from V and 5 bases from J, the junction kept 2 bases outside the gene matches. This CDR3 spans 15 amino acids. Germline V gene sequence: CDR1 SGHNT, CDR2 YYREEE (reference sequence). The CDR3 DNA follows: TGTGCCAGCAGCTTGACTAGCGGGATTACCGGGGAGCTGTTTTTT. Encoded protein: CASSLTSGITGELFF.

This chain joins TRBV5-1 and TRBJ2-4; 7 positions agree with TRBD2. After removal of 0 bases from V and 1 base from J, the junction contained 1 base not matched to a gene. The germline V gene has CDR1 SGHRS and CDR2 YFSETQ. The CDR3 runs 15 residues. The CDR3 coding sequence is TGCGCCAGCAGCTTGGGGCGGGAGGCCAAAAACATTCAGTACTTC. Residues: CASSLGREAKNIQYF.

V and J are TRBV7-8 and TRBJ2-7; possible D gene TRBD2, 6 bases. The V gene's germline CDR1 is SGHVS and CDR2 FQNEAQ. The V end was cut by 5 bases, the J end by 1 base, with 12 bases between. The CDR3 loop spans 14 amino acids. The CDR3 DNA is TGTGCCAGCAGCCTAGGGACTCGATCCTACGAGCAGTACTTC. Protein: CASSLGTRSYEQYF.

This sequence joins TRBV18 and TRBJ2-7; TRBD2 aligns across 13 bases. Germline V gene data show CDR1 as KGHSH and CDR2 as LQKENI. Losses at the gene ends were 6 bases for V and 5 bases for J; bases not matched to a gene: 4. The CDR3 contains 14 residues. As DNA, the CDR3 is TGTGCCAGCTCCCGAGGGACTAGCGGGAACGAGCAGTACTTC. This translates into CASSRGTSGNEQYF.